This TCR beta chain was recorded in a study of CD8 T cells in ankylosing spondylitis (dated by TCRdb to about 2017). At the level of the whole study: The study set out to find disease-linked TCR variants by profiling T cell receptor beta repertoires in ankylosing spondylitis patients and healthy donors. The whole study cohort included over a hundred healthy donors and around 25 ankylosing spondylitis patients. Peripheral blood was sampled, and synovial fluid was also collected from ankylosing spondylitis patients.

What the work shows at the level of the full study, not this receptor alone: Some motif variants had previously been reported in the synovial fluid and blood of reactive arthritis patients, which suggests shared mechanisms of disease initiation. The disease-linked clones were reported as significantly enriched in matched synovial fluid samples from ankylosing spondylitis patients. A CD8+ phenotype was shown by the disease-linked clones, which were found at relatively low frequencies in peripheral blood. Blood from ankylosing spondylitis patients appeared to be characterized by a TCR beta motif made up of about 8 highly homologous amino acid variants.

The CDR3 runs 15 residues from the cysteine to the phenylalanine. This entry keeps only the CDR3 DNA: 45 bases, framed from base 1. V is clipped by 4 bases and J by 2 bases, and the sequence between their germline boundaries is 13 bases long. Sequences SNHLY (CDR1) and FYNNEI (CDR2) are obtained from the germline V gene. These reads were obtained on an Illumina HiSeq 2500. Quantitative 5'-RACE with molecular barcodes was used to prepare TCR beta libraries. The original pipeline was this. A new computational method, built on a probabilistic model of VDJ rearrangement, was used to identify disease-linked TCR variants. The public reads were quality trimmed at Q25 with fastp and then assembled into clones with MiXCR by TCRdb, keeping productive beta chains. For every CDR3 protein sequence, its rows merge into one entry that carries the most common genes and DNA. The V and J calls were not made by the authors but by TCRdb's processing. Here the sample has fewer than 400,000 distinct CDR3 sequences; approximately 20% occur a single time. The ten top clones hold about 16% of the sample.

Note on this clonotype: The clone's antigen remains unknown. No qualities accompany the bases; no much larger clone lies one base away.

What was sequenced was blood, either unsorted or a sorted T cell fraction (not recorded which). This receptor was obtained from a male donor with ankylosing spondylitis. The sequence links TRBV2 to TRBJ2-3; a tentative D call is TRBD2 (6 bases match). In nucleotides, the sequence is TGTGCCAGCAGTGTTGGGGACTTCTTCACAGATACGCAGTATTTT. Its amino acids are CASSVGDFFTDTQYF. When the CDR3 is completed using the reference TRBV2 and TRBJ2-3 genes on either side, the full variable domain is EPEVTQTPSHQVTQMGQEVILRCVPISNHLYFYWYRQILGQKVEFLVSFYNNEISEKSEIFDDQFSVERPDGSNFTLKIRSTKLEDSAMYFCASSVGDFFTDTQYFGPGTRLTVL.